This entry features one TCR beta chain sequence. The antigen is not known. Use of 60 Vbeta and 13 Jbeta primers characterized the PCR. The assay was immunoSEQ multiplex PCR, and TCRdb's table has in-frame clones only and misses some. The sample table includes about 77,000 clones. The data were obtained in a study of cytomegalovirus exposure and HLA in healthy donors. Study as a whole: Tens of millions of unique TCRs from HLA-typed donors made up an early data release. Falling in the Caucasian-associated ancestry cluster were 65% to 90% of some 400 genotyped donors. Study results and caveats: Indistinguishability led to the exclusion of some V segments, TRBV6-2 and TRBV6-3 included. Per a prior analysis, the majority of TCR beta V segments were productive roughly 87% or roughly 30% of the time.

V was trimmed by 4 bases and J by 1 base, leaving 13 bases between them. In germline, CDR1 is GTSNPN, CDR2 SVGIG (reference sequence). The CDR3 totals 14 residues. The TCR originated in a man aged 45-60 years in good health and CMV-seropositive. Input material: PBMCs. The chain combines TRBV30 with TRBJ1-1; D ambiguous. CDR3 DNA: TGTGCCTGGAATATGGAACGAGGGAACACTGAAGCTTTCTTT. This translates into CAWNMERGNTEAFF.